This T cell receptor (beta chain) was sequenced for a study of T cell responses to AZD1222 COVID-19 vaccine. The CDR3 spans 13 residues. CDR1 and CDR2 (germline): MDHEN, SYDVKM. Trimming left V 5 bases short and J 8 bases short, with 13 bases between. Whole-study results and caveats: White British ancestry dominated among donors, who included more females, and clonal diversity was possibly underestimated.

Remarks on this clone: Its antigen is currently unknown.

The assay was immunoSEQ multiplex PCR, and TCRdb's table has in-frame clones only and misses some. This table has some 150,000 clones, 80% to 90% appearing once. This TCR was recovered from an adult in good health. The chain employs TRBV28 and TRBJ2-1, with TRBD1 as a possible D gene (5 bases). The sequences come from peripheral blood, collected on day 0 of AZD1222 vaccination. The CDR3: CASSPGLGHEQFF. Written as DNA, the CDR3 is TGTGCCAGCAGTCCCGGTCTGGGGCATGAGCAGTTCTTC.